This is a list of T cell receptor beta chains from one sample in a study of T cell clusters in autoimmune cytopenias. TCRdb reprocessed the multiplex PCR reads and reports one entry per CDR3 protein, with no DNA. This listing includes about 4,100 distinct CDR3 sequences. This sample was shared with a second study, whose subject was T cell repertoires in aging, cancer and after chemotherapy.

The specimen was peripheral blood. The origin of the receptors is a human donor in good health. Each CDR3 is given with its conserved first and last residue. Part of the rows lack a size; the others show once, few, many or a class for expanded clones.

size	V	J	CDR3
medium-sized	TRBV6-1	TRBJ1-4	CASSATGTAREKLFF
-	TRBV20-1	TRBJ2-3	CSAGASASTDTQYF
medium-sized	TRBV6-5	TRBJ2-1	CASSYGAGGLEQFF
medium-sized	TRBV6-1	TRBJ1-6	CASTPGRAGRQSPLHF
-	TRBV12-3/TRBV12-4	TRBJ1-1	CASSLALRGTEAFF
-	TRBV10-3	TRBJ2-1	CAIRALGVDNEQFF
medium-sized	TRBV19	TRBJ2-7	CASSTGGLGEQYF
medium-sized	TRBV6-1	TRBJ1-5	CASSEGRQGNQPQHF
-	TRBV7-2	TRBJ2-3	CASSSPPRGTQYF
medium-sized	TRBV19	TRBJ1-5	CASSRGAYSNQPQHF
medium-sized	TRBV19	TRBJ1-2	CASSKLGQGPYGYTF
medium-sized	TRBV19	TRBJ1-5	CASSILSHSNQPQHF
medium-sized	TRBV18	TRBJ2-7	CASSPGQSYEQYF
medium-sized	TRBV6-5	TRBJ1-1	CASSYGDRRNTEAFF
medium-sized	TRBV5-5	TRBJ2-1	CASSLGGSSYNEQFF
medium-sized	TRBV6-5	TRBJ2-7	CASSSPPLYEQYF
medium-sized	TRBV12-3/TRBV12-4	TRBJ1-1	CASGPGTGVTEAFF
-	TRBV5-4	TRBJ1-2	CASSLVGGGYTF
-	TRBV7-9	TRBJ1-1	CASSLALGDEAFF
medium-sized	TRBV13	TRBJ1-4	CASRSRGSPNEKLFF
medium-sized	TRBV24-1	TRBJ2-3	CATSGGAADTQYF
medium-sized	TRBV6-5	TRBJ1-1	CASSYRAGTMNTEAFF
medium-sized	TRBV7-6	TRBJ2-7	CASSSTSGATYEQYF
-	TRBV5-1	TRBJ1-2	CASSLGEGQTYGYTF
-	TRBV20-1	TRBJ2-1	CSAPRRGQRYNEQFF
medium-sized	TRBV13	TRBJ2-2	CASSLGPGELFF
medium-sized	TRBV6-5	TRBJ2-7	CASTQEYRGAYEQYF
medium-sized	TRBV6-5	TRBJ1-3	CASQGSGNTIYF
-	TRBV4-1	TRBJ2-7	CASSQFDRGTGQYF
medium-sized	TRBV19	TRBJ1-2	CASSHDSYSNYGYTF
-	TRBV7-9	TRBJ2-2	CASSLEVTGSAGELFF
medium-sized	TRBV6-6	TRBJ2-2	CASTPSGGDTGELFF
large	TRBV7-3	TRBJ2-5	CASSLTGGETQYF
medium-sized	TRBV18	TRBJ1-5	CASSPTTGGGNQPQHF
medium-sized	TRBV30	TRBJ1-2	CAWSKGGIGYGYTF
medium-sized	TRBV13	TRBJ1-2	CASSGTADYGYTF
medium-sized	TRBV12-3/TRBV12-4	TRBJ2-2	CASSSYLGTGSSGELFF
medium-sized	TRBV6-5	TRBJ2-7	CASSYRYEQYF
medium-sized	TRBV6-5	TRBJ1-5	CASSLAFQSGQPQHF
medium-sized	TRBV19	TRBJ1-2	CASSTGEGANYGYTF